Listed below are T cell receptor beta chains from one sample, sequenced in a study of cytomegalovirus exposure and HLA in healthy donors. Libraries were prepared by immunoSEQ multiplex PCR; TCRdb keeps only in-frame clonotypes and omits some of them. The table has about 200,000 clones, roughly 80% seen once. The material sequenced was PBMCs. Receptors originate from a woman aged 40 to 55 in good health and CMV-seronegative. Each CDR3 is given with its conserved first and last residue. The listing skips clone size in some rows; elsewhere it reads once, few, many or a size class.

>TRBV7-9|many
CASSHSLGLAGEVEQFF
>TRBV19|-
CASSSGTVSYEQYF
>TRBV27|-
CASSLSPPASGYNEQFF
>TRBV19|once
CASRPLGTAANQPQHF
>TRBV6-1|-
CASSEGAGNYGYTF
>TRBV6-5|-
CASSEFGVSNQPQHF
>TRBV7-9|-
CASSLGTSGNTGELFF
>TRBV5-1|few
CASSRAGGLDEQFF
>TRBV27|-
CASSRTIGAGVGEQYF
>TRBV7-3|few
CASSHLSGSGGELFF
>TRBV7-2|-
CAARAGPNYGYTF
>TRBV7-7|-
CASSLLAGSWGGELFF
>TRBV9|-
CASSPRPGGQGMYEQYF
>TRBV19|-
CASSVDRPDTQYF
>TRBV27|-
CASSLNPTGLAGYEQYF
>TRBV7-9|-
CASSLGAGEAFF
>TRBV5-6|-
CASSSEGASRYGYTF
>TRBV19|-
CASRGLAQNTGELFF
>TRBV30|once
CASLTGSTSGYTF
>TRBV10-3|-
CAISEGGSGANVLTF
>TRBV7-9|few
CASSSETGTGRLGYTF
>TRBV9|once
CASSVGLAEGPYNEQFF
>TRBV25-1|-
CASSETGFYTDTQYF
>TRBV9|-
CASSVAPRLAGVGDEQFF
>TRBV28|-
CASSFRTPSYEQYF
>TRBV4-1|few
CASSQRQGVNTEAFF
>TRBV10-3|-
CAISEPDRAAEQYF
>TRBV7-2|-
CASSSRQGAWNQPQHF
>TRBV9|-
CASSVATGYEQYF
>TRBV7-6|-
CASSLAGLHSYNEQFF
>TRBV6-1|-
CASSGQLQGEQYF
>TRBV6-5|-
CASSYAGRTDTQYF
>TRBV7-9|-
CASSFTGVGSEQYF
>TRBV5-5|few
CASSSLLPNEKLFF
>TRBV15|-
CATTRPQGGNEKLFF
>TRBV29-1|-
CSVEKPEGPRETQYF
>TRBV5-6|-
CASSLTAGYEQYF
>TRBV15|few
CATSRPDSTETQYF
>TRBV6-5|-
CASSYDSGYGNTIYF
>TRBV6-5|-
CASSYRSRGRVNEQFF
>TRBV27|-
CASSPGLYNEQFF
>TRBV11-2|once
CASSQGHSYEQYF
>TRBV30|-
CAHGQGATYEQYF
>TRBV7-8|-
CASSLGATYEQYF
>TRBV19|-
CASSIMGRGDEQFF
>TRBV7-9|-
CASSPERSSYNEQFF
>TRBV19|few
CASSEGLAGGGKTQYF
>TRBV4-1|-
CASSQASVAGGPPYEQYF
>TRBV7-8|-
CASSPPRTGVTGELFF
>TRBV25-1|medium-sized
CASSESRDTGELFF
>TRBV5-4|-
CASSLTGVYEQYF
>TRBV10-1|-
CASSEGRGQPQHF
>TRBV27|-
CASSIQREGSYNEQFF
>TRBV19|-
CASSIGGTQHF
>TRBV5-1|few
CASSLGQRTGELFF